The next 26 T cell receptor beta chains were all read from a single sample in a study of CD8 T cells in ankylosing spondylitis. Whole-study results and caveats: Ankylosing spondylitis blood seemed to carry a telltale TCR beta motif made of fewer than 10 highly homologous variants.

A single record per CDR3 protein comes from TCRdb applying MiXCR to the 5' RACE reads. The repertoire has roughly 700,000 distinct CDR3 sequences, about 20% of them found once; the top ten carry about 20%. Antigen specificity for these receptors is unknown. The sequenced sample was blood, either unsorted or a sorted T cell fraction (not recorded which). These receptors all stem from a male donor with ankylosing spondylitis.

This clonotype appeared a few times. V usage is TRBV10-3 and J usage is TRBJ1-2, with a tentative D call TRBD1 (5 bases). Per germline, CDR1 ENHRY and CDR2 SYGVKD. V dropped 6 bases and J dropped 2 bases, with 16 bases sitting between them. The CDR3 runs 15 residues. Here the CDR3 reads CAIRNPERTNYGYTF. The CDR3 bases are TGTGCCATCAGGAATCCCGAGCGGACAAACTATGGCTACACCTTC.

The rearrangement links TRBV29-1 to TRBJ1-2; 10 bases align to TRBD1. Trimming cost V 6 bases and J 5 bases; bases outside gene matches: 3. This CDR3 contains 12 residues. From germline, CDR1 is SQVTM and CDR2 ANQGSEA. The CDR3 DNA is TGCAGCGTAGGGACAGGGGTGTATGGCTACACCTTC. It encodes CSVGTGVYGYTF.

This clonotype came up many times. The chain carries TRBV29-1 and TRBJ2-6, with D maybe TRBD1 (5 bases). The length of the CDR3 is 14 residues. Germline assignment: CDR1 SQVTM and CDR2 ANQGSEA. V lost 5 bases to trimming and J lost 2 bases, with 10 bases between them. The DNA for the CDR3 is TGCAGCGTTCAGGGTATAGCTGGGGCCAACGTCCTGACTTTC. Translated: CSVQGIAGANVLTF.

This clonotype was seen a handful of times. The CDR3 here is CSAAVENRRDTQYF. The CDR3 region has the DNA TGCAGTGCTGCGGTCGAAAATCGGCGAGATACGCAGTATTTT. The chain couples TRBV20-1 to TRBJ2-3; D gene unclear. This CDR3 region has 14 residues. Germline V CDR1 and CDR2: DFQATT, SNEGSKA (reference sequence). Trimming took 5 bases from V and 5 from J, leaving 17 bases between them.

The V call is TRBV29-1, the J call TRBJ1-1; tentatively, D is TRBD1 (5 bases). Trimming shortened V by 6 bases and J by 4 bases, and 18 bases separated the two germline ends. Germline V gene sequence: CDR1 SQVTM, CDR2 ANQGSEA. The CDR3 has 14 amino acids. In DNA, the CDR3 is TGCAGCGTAGTGGGACCGACCCGGGGCACTGAAGCTTTCTTT. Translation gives CSVVGPTRGTEAFF.

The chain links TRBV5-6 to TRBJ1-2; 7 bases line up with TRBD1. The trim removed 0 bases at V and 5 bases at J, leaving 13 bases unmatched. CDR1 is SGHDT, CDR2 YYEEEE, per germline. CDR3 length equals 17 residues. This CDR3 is CASSLATRQGSGYGYTF. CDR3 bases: TGTGCCAGCAGCTTGGCCACCCGACAGGGTTCGGGGTATGGCTACACCTTC.

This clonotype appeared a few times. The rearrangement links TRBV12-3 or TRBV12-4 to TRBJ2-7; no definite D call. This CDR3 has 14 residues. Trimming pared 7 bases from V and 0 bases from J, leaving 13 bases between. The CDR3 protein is CASTPGLSSYEQYF. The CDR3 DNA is TGTGCCAGCACCCCTGGGCTTAGCTCCTACGAGCAGTACTTC.

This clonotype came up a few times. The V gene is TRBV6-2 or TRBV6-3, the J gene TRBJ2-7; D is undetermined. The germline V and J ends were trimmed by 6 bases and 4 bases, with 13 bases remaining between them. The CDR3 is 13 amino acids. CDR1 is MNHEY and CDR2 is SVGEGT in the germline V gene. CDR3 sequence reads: CASRRGQLYEQYF. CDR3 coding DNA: TGTGCCAGCAGACGAGGCCAGCTTTACGAGCAGTACTTC.

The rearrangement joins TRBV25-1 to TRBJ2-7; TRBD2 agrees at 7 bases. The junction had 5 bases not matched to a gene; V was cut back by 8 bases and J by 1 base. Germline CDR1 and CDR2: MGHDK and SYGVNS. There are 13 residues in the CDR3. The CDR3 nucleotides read TGTGCCAGCGGACTAGTGGAATCCTACGAGCAGTACTTC. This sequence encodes CASGLVESYEQYF.

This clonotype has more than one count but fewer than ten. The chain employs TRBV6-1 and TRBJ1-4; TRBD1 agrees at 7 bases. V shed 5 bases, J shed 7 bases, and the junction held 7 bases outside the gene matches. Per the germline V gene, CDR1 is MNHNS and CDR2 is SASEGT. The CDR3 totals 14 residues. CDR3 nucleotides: TGTGCCAGCAGTACAGGGGTGTGGGGTGAAAAACTGTTTTTT. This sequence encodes CASSTGVWGEKLFF.

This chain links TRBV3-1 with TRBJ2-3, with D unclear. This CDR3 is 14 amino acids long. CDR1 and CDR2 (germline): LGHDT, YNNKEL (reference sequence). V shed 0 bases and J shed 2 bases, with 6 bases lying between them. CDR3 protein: CASSQDGITDTQYF. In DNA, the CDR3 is TGTGCCAGCAGCCAAGATGGGATCACAGATACGCAGTATTTT.

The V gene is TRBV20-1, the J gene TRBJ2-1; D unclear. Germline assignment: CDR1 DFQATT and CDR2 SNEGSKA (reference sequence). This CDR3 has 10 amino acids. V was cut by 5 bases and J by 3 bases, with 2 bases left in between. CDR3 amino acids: CSAFYNEQFF. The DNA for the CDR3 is TGCAGTGCTTTCTACAATGAGCAGTTCTTC.

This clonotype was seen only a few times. CDR3 in DNA: TGCAGCACCCAGACAGGGGTGCGCACTGAAGCTTTCTTT. Residues: CSTQTGVRTEAFF. This chain joins TRBV29-1 and TRBJ1-1; 8 bases align to TRBD1. Germline V gene sequence: CDR1 SQVTM, CDR2 ANQGSEA. V trimming: 8 bases; J trimming: 4 bases; junction bases outside the gene matches: 9. The CDR3 runs 13 residues.

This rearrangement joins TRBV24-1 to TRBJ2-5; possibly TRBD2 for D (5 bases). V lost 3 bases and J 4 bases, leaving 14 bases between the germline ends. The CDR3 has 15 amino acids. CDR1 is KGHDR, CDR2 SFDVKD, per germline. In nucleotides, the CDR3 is TGTGCCACCAGTGATACACTAGAAATGGGAGAGACCCAGTACTTC. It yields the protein CATSDTLEMGETQYF.

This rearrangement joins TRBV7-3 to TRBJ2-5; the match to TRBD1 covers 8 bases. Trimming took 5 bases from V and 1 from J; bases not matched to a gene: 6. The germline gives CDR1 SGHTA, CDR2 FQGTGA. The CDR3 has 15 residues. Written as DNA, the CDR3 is TGTGCCAGCAGCGCGAACAGGGGGACCCAAGAGACCCAGTACTTC. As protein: CASSANRGTQETQYF.

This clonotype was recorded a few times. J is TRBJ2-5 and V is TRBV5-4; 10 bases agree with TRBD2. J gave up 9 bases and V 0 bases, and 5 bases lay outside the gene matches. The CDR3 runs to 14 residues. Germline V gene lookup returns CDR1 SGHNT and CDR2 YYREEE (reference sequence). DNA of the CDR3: TGTGCCAGCAGCTTGGACAGCGGGAGGGGGGCCCAGTACTTC. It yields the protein CASSLDSGRGAQYF.

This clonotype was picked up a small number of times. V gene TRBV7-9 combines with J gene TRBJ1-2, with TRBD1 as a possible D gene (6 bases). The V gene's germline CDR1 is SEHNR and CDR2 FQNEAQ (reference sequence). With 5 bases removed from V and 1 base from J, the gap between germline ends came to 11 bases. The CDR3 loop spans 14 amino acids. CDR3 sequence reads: CASSKDSDNYGYTF. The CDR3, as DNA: TGTGCCAGCAGCAAGGACAGTGATAACTATGGCTACACCTTC.

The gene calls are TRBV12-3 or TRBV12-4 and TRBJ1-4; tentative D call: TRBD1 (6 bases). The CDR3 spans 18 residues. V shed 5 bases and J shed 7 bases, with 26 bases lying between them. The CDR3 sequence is CASSPRQVGLGSREKLFF. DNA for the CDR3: TGTGCCAGCAGTCCACGACAGGTCGGCCTGGGATCGCGTGAAAAACTGTTTTTT.

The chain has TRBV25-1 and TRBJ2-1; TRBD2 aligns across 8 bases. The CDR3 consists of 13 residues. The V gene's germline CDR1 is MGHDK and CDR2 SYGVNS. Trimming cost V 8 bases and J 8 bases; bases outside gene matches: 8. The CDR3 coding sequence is TGTGCCAGCTCCCGGGGGGGGCGGGATGAGCAGTTCTTC. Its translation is CASSRGGRDEQFF. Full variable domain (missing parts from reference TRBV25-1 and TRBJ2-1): EADIYQTPRYLVIGTGKKITLECSQTMGHDKMYWYQQDPGMELHLIHYSYGVNSTEKGDLSSESTVSRIRTEHFPLTLESARPSHTSQYLCASSRGGRDEQFFGPGTRLTVL.

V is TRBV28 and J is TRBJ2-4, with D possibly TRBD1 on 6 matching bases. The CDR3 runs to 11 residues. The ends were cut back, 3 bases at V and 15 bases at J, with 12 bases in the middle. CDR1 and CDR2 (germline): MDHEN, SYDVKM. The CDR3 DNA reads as TGTGCCAGCAGTTTCAGGGGAAACGCGTACTTC. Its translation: CASSFRGNAYF.

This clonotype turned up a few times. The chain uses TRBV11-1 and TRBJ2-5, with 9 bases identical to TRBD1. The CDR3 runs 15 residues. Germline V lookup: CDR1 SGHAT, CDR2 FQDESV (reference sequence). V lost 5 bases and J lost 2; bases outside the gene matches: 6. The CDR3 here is CASSRGQGRQETQYF. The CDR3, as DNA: TGTGCCAGCAGCCGGGGACAGGGCCGACAAGAGACCCAGTACTTC.

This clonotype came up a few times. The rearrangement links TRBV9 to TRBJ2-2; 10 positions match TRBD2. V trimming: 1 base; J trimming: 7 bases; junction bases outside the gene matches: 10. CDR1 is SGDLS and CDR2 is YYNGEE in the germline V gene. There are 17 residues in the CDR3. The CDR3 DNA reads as TGTGCCAGCAGCGTAAACCGAGCGGGGGGGCTTGTCGGGGAGCTGTTTTTT. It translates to CASSVNRAGGLVGELFF.

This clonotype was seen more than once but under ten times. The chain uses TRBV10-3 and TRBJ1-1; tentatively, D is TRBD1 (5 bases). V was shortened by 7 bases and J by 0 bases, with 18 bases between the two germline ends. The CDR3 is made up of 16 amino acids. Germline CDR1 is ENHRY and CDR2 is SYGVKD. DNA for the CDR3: TGTGCCATCACGGGAGCTACCGGGACTGTGAACACTGAAGCTTTCTTT. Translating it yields CAITGATGTVNTEAFF.

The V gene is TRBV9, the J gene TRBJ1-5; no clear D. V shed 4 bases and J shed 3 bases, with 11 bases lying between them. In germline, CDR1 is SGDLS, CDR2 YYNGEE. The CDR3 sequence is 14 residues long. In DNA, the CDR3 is TGTGCCAGCAGCCCCGGGTCCAACAATCAGCCCCAGCATTTT. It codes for CASSPGSNNQPQHF.

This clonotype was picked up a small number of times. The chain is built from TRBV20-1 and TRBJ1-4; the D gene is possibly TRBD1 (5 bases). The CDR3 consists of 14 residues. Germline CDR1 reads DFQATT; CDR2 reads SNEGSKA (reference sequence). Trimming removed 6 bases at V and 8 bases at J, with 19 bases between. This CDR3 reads CSAPGGGRPEKLFF. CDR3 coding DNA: TGCAGTGCCCCGGGGGGAGGGAGGCCGGAAAAACTGTTTTTT.

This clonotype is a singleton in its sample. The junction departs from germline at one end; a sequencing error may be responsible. The CDR3 nucleotides are TGTACCAGCTCGAAGGAAAGAAGCTCCTACGAGCAGTACTTC. It codes for CTSSKERSSYEQYF. This rearrangement joins TRBV18 to TRBJ2-7; no reliable D call. Germline CDR1 reads KGHSH; CDR2 reads LQKENI. The CDR3 spans 14 residues. Looking up the rest from reference TRBV18 and TRBJ2-7 gives the full variable domain: NAGVMQNPRHLVRRRGQEARLRCSPMKGHSHVYWYRQLPEEGLKFMVYLQKENIIDESGMPKERFSAEFPKEGPSILRIQQVVRGDSAAYFCTSSKERSSYEQYFGPGTRLTVT.